The 6 T cell receptor beta chains given below trace back to one sample, sequenced in a study of T cells in Graves' hyperthyroidism and ophthalmopathy. TCR beta CDR3 sequences were amplified from RNA transcripts. The study used the HTBI primer set for a first-round RT-PCR of the TCR CDR3. TCRdb called the multiplex PCR reads again in MiXCR, with one record for every CDR3 protein. Altogether 300,000 to 350,000 distinct CDR3 sequences are present, roughly 20% being singletons, with the ten largest covering about 16%. Sequenced input: blood. The origin of the receptors is a woman aged 40-49 years with Graves' ophthalmopathy.

J is TRBJ1-5 and V is TRBV14; TRBD1 might be the D (5 bases). Germline V gene data show CDR1 as SGHDN and CDR2 as FVKESK. Trimming removed 4 bases from V and 2 bases from J, with 12 bases in between. The CDR3 runs 15 residues. CDR3 nucleotide sequence: TGTGCCAGCAGCCGACAGCCTAGGGGCAATCAGCCCCAGCATTTT. Amino acids: CASSRQPRGNQPQHF.

Details on this clonotype: One end of the junction varies from germline; a read error may be responsible. CDR3 sequence: CASTELRTDYIF. DNA of the CDR3: TGTGCCAGCACTGAACTGCGGACAGACTACATCTTC. The V call is TRBV2, the J call TRBJ1-2; perhaps TRBD1 as D (6 bases). Germline V CDR1 and CDR2: SNHLY, FYNNEI. The CDR3 sequence is 12 residues long.

Many counts were recorded for this clonotype. An end of the junction does not agree with germline; a read error may underlie this. V and J are TRBV7-7 and TRBJ2-5, with 10 bases fitting TRBD1. Germline values: CDR1 SSHAT, CDR2 FNYEAQ (reference sequence). CDR3 length equals 15 residues. The CDR3 sequence: CASSLGGQGGETQYF. CDR3 DNA sequence: TGTGCTAGCAGCTTAGGTGGACAGGGGGGTGAGACCCAGTACTTC.

The CDR3 is CASSLEAGAGYEQYF. The CDR3 DNA sequence: TGTGCCAGCAGCTTAGAAGCGGGAGCTGGTTACGAGCAGTACTTC. V and J are TRBV6-2 or TRBV6-3 and TRBJ2-7, with 8 bases aligning to TRBD2. V gave up 6 bases and J gave up 4 bases; unmatched junction bases: 11. This CDR3 contains 15 residues. Germline V gives CDR1 MNHEY, CDR2 SVGEGT.

This clonotype was recorded at least ten times. The chain has TRBV20-1 and TRBJ2-7; 9 positions agree with TRBD1. Germline V lookup: CDR1 DFQATT, CDR2 SNEGSKA (reference sequence). The V segment lost 1 base and the J segment 5 bases; nucleotides outside the gene matches: 3. This CDR3 has 13 residues. The CDR3: CSARGDRVHEQYF. The CDR3 DNA reads TGCAGTGCTAGAGGGGACAGGGTGCACGAGCAGTACTTC.

The V gene is TRBV6-5, the J gene TRBJ1-2; unclear D gene. This CDR3 region has 12 residues. The V end lost 4 bases, the J end lost 4 bases, and 7 bases lay between the germline ends. CDR1 is MNHEY, CDR2 SVGAGI, per germline. CDR3 sequence reads: CASSSWTYGYTF. DNA for the CDR3: TGTGCCAGCAGTTCCTGGACCTATGGCTACACCTTC.